What follows is one T cell receptor (beta chain) and its context. Other DNA sequences in the sample encode the same CDR3. Here immunoSEQ multiplex PCR was the method, and the copy in TCRdb shows in-frame clones only, minus some. The sample records some 220,000 clones, around 89% being singletons. This CDR3 has 12 residues. The ends were cut back, 4 bases at V and 8 bases at J, with 12 bases in the middle. Germline CDR1 reads SQVTM; CDR2 reads ANQGSEA. This sample is part of a study of blood T cell repertoires in COVID-19. Sequenced: PBMCs or T cells enriched from blood (not recorded which). The source is a young woman in a cohort exposed to, infected with or recovered from COVID-19 (not recorded which). This chain links TRBV29-1 with TRBJ2-1; no definite D call. The CDR3, as DNA: TGCAGCGTTGTCGAGGAAGGCTATGAGCAGTTCTTC. This encodes CSVVEEGYEQFF.